This TCR beta chain is drawn from a study of PD-L1 blockade in urothelial cancer. The time point here: pretreatment peripheral blood. Metastatic or locally advanced urothelial carcinoma was present in the patients. Each patient gave between 1 and 8 samples, pretreatment and on-treatment. Each PCR had synthetic TCR analog templates added to it as a spike-in. TCRdb keeps only in-frame clones here, not all; method: immunoSEQ multiplex PCR. The repertoire has tens of thousands of clones, about 80% of them found once; the top ten carry roughly 1.4%. The CDR3 is 16 amino acids. Unmatched junction bases numbered 8, after V lost 0 bases and J lost 7 bases. CDR1 and CDR2 from the germline V gene are SGHNT and YYREEE (reference sequence).

The material was PBMCs, obtained around atezolizumab (anti-PD-L1) treatment. The chain links TRBV5-4 to TRBJ2-1; 9 bases fit TRBD1. The sequence was obtained from a man aged 45-60 years with urothelial cancer. CDR3 protein: CASSLGIGQGRNEQFF. Written as DNA, the CDR3 is TGTGCCAGCAGCTTGGGGATAGGACAGGGGAGAAATGAGCAGTTCTTC.